These 28 T cell receptor beta chains share one sample of origin, sequenced in a study of cytomegalovirus exposure and HLA in healthy donors. A multiplex PCR was run with 60 Vbeta primers and 13 Jbeta primers. Data came from immunoSEQ multiplex PCR; TCRdb stores just in-frame clones and leaves some out. The table includes some 110,000 clones, about 70% detected once. Sequencing used PBMCs. The receptors derive from a man aged 25 to 40 in good health and CMV-seropositive.

This chain joins TRBV5-3 and TRBJ1-2, with 10 positions matching TRBD1. TRBV5-3 is filed as an ORF, its function uncertain. Trimming removed 0 bases from V and 9 bases from J; junction bases left unmatched: 11. The CDR3 is made up of 16 amino acids. The CDR3 region has the DNA TGTGCCAGAAGCTTGGAGACAGGGGGCGGGAAGGTGTGCTACACCTTC. It specifies CARSLETGGGKVCYTF.

This rearrangement joins TRBV14 to TRBJ2-7; D remains ambiguous. Germline V CDR1 and CDR2: SGHDN, FVKESK. Trimming stripped 5 bases from V and 3 bases from J, with 17 bases between. The CDR3 runs 15 residues. The CDR3 DNA follows: TGTGCCAGCAGCGACAAGACACACGGTTACTACGAGCAGTACTTC. Translation gives CASSDKTHGYYEQYF.

CDR3 coding DNA: TGCGCCAGCAGCCAAGCGGGACAGGACGCCTCCTCTAACTATGGCTACACCTTC. Protein sequence: CASSQAGQDASSNYGYTF. The V gene is TRBV4-1, the J gene TRBJ1-2; TRBD1 aligns across 8 bases. V lost 1 base, J lost 0 bases, and 10 bases stayed unmatched. The CDR3 length is 18 residues. In germline, CDR1 is MGHRA, CDR2 YSYEKL.

V is TRBV9 and J is TRBJ1-2; D remains unclear. Per the germline V gene, CDR1 is SGDLS and CDR2 is YYNGEE. This CDR3 spans 13 amino acids. The V end lost 0 bases, the J end lost 3 bases, and 6 bases lay between the germline ends. DNA of the CDR3: TGTGCCAGCAGCGTAGTAGAGGACTATGGCTACACCTTC. It encodes CASSVVEDYGYTF.

This chain uses TRBV9 with TRBJ1-3, with D possibly being TRBD1 (5 bases). V lost 4 bases and J lost 0, with 14 bases in between. This CDR3 contains 16 residues. The germline V gene encodes CDR1 SGDLS and CDR2 YYNGEE. This chain's CDR3 is CASSPIWTNSGNTIYF. The CDR3 DNA reads TGTGCCAGCAGCCCCATTTGGACAAACTCTGGAAACACCATATATTTT.

This chain connects TRBV4-1 to TRBJ2-7; 11 nucleotides agree with TRBD2. Trimming cost V 2 bases and J 6 bases; bases outside gene matches: 12. Germline CDR1 MGHRA, CDR2 YSYEKL. The CDR3 consists of 17 residues. The CDR3 nucleotides read TGCGCCAGCAGCCAAAGTAGCGGGGGGGCCAGGGTTCGCGAGCAGTACTTC. It encodes CASSQSSGGARVREQYF.

V usage is TRBV16 and J usage is TRBJ2-2; the D gene is possibly TRBD1 (5 bases). Per the germline V gene, CDR1 is KGHSY and CDR2 is FQNENV. V was shortened by 2 bases and J by 6 bases, with 10 bases between the two germline ends. This CDR3 has 14 residues. For the CDR3, the DNA is TGTGCCAGCAGCCAAGCCCAAGGGGCCGGGGAGCTGTTTTTT. Translating gives CASSQAQGAGELFF.

The count of this clone is one. The chain recombines TRBV11-2 with TRBJ2-7; D call uncertain. Between the trimmed V and J ends, which lost 0 bases and 4 bases, there was a span of 13 bases. Germline V lookup: CDR1 SGHAT, CDR2 FQNNGV. The CDR3 spans 15 residues. CDR3 nucleotides: TGTGCCAGCAGCTTAGATAAAGATAGAGGATACGAGCAGTACTTC. It translates to CASSLDKDRGYEQYF.

The rearrangement joins TRBV19 to TRBJ2-7; 12 bases are shared with TRBD1. This CDR3 is built from 15 residues. CDR1 and CDR2 (germline): LNHDA, SQIVND (reference sequence). Losses at the gene ends were 5 bases for V and 7 bases for J; bases not matched to a gene: 9. In DNA, the CDR3 is TGTGCCAGTAGTCCCCCGGGACAGGGGGCCTGGGAGCAGTACTTC. Translating it yields CASSPPGQGAWEQYF.

This clone has just a few counts. The chain recombines TRBV6-1 with TRBJ1-4, with 8 nucleotides matching TRBD1. The CDR3 loop spans 14 amino acids. Unmatched junction bases numbered 8, after V lost 8 bases and J lost 6 bases. Germline V gives CDR1 MNHNS, CDR2 SASEGT. The CDR3 coding sequence is TGTGCCAGCGATAGGGACAGGACCCATGAAAAACTGTTTTTT. This translates into CASDRDRTHEKLFF.

The rearrangement uses TRBV11-2 and TRBJ1-5, with 10 bases identical to TRBD1. There are 16 residues in the CDR3. Germline V gene lookup returns CDR1 SGHAT and CDR2 FQNNGV. The J segment lost 3 bases and the V segment lost 4 bases, leaving 6 bases of the junction unmatched. CDR3 sequence (DNA): TGTGCCAGCAGCTCGGGACAGGGGTGGGACAATCAGCCCCAGCATTTT. Translation: CASSSGQGWDNQPQHF.

The chain is built from TRBV2 and TRBJ1-4; D might be TRBD1 (6 bases). Germline V gene sequence: CDR1 SNHLY, CDR2 FYNNEI. This CDR3 is 13 amino acids long. V was pared by 6 bases and J by 10 bases, with 15 bases between. The CDR3 DNA is TGTGCCAGCAGACCGGACAGTCATCGAAAACTGTTTTTT. It codes for CASRPDSHRKLFF.

The J gene is TRBJ2-7, the V gene TRBV4-1, with D possibly TRBD2 on 6 matching bases. The CDR3 sequence is 16 residues long. Germline CDR1 and CDR2: MGHRA and YSYEKL. V was clipped by 0 bases and J by 9 bases, with 21 bases between them. CDR3 region: CASSQDTGEPSTSQYF. DNA for the CDR3: TGCGCCAGCAGCCAAGATACGGGGGAACCATCTACGTCGCAGTACTTC.

V and J are TRBV6-5 and TRBJ1-2, with D perhaps matching TRBD1 (6 bases). Trimming left V 0 bases short and J 7 bases short, with 12 bases between. Germline assignment: CDR1 MNHEY and CDR2 SVGAGI. The CDR3 is 14 residues long. The CDR3 loop is CASSYSRGAGGYTF. Written as DNA, the CDR3 is TGTGCCAGCAGTTACTCGCGGGGGGCAGGTGGCTACACCTTC.

J is TRBJ2-2 and V is TRBV5-4; TRBD2 aligns across 11 bases. Germline V gene data show CDR1 as SGHNT and CDR2 as YYREEE (reference sequence). There are 16 residues in the CDR3. Trimming removed 4 bases from V and 5 bases from J; junction bases left unmatched: 7. The CDR3 sequence: CASSPSGGRATGELFF. Here the CDR3 DNA reads TGTGCCAGCAGCCCTAGCGGGGGGCGAGCGACCGGGGAGCTGTTTTTT.

For the CDR3, the DNA is TGTGCCAGCAGTCGCTCCGGGACAGGGTATGAAAAACTGTTTTTT. This translates into CASSRSGTGYEKLFF. The rearrangement uses TRBV25-1 and TRBJ1-4; the match to TRBD1 covers 9 bases. The length of the CDR3 is 15 residues. The germline V gene has CDR1 MGHDK and CDR2 SYGVNS. V lost 5 bases to trimming and J lost 6 bases; unmatched junction nucleotides: 7.

The chain has TRBV2 and TRBJ1-2; 7 nucleotides agree with TRBD1. The germline V gene has CDR1 SNHLY and CDR2 FYNNEI. CDR3 length equals 13 residues. CDR3 in amino acids: CASTFTGEGGYTF. CDR3 nucleotides: TGTGCGTCCACTTTCACAGGGGAAGGTGGCTACACCTTC.

The chain has TRBV4-1 and TRBJ1-1; no firm D call. Looked up from germline, CDR1 is MGHRA and CDR2 is YSYEKL. Trimming left V 1 base short and J 1 base short, with 7 bases between. The CDR3 runs to 14 residues. The CDR3 loop is CASSQVLRNTEAFF. The CDR3 DNA sequence: TGCGCCAGCAGCCAAGTTCTCAGGAACACTGAAGCTTTCTTT.

This chain uses TRBV9 with TRBJ1-1, with D possibly TRBD1 on 5 matching bases. The germline CDR1 and CDR2 sequences are SGDLS and YYNGEE. The CDR3 is 14 residues long. Trimming removed 0 bases at V and 11 bases at J, with 17 bases between. CDR3 sequence reads: CASSVGGKGQEAFF. CDR3 coding DNA: TGTGCCAGCAGCGTAGGGGGCAAGGGTCAGGAGGCTTTCTTT.

This clone appeared a few times. A read error may account for a junction end that differs from germline. This chain uses TRBV7-9 with TRBJ2-1; 8 nucleotides align to TRBD2. CDR1 is SEHNR, CDR2 FQNEAQ, per germline (reference sequence). CDR3 length: 16 amino acids. For the CDR3, the DNA is TGTTCCAGCAGCAAAAGCCTAGCGGGCTCGTACAATGAGCAGTTCTTC. This gives the protein CSSSKSLAGSYNEQFF.

The chain combines TRBV19 with TRBJ1-2; D is unresolved. Per the germline V gene, CDR1 is LNHDA and CDR2 is SQIVND (reference sequence). There are 13 residues in the CDR3. V gave up 5 bases and J gave up 7 bases, with 14 bases separating them. CDR3 nucleotide sequence: TGTGCCAGTAGTCGCGGATATGCCGGTGGCTACACCTTC. The encoded protein is CASSRGYAGGYTF.

This chain connects TRBV5-6 to TRBJ1-1; weak D call: TRBD1 (5 bases). Trimming shortened V by 4 bases and J by 0 bases, and 16 bases separated the two germline ends. This CDR3 is 16 amino acids long. CDR1 SGHDT and CDR2 YYEEEE come from the germline V gene. The CDR3 sequence is CASSIFGGRVNTEAFF. CDR3 in DNA: TGTGCCAGCAGCATTTTCGGCGGCAGGGTGAACACTGAAGCTTTCTTT.

This clone was observed a few times. This chain joins TRBV19 and TRBJ1-1; TRBD1 matches 8 bases. J gave up 1 base and V 0 bases, and 1 base lay outside the gene matches. Germline V lookup: CDR1 LNHDA, CDR2 SQIVND (reference sequence). There are 15 residues in the CDR3. The chain's CDR3 is CASSIEDRGNTEAFF. The CDR3 DNA reads as TGTGCCAGTAGTATAGAAGACAGGGGGAACACTGAAGCTTTCTTT.

This clone has a handful of counts. The chain employs TRBV4-2 and TRBJ1-5; a possible D gene is TRBD1 (5 bases). This CDR3 comprises 14 residues. Germline V gives CDR1 LGHNA, CDR2 YNFKEQ. V was shortened by 4 bases and J by 11 bases, with 18 bases between the two germline ends. In DNA form, the CDR3 reads TGTGCCAGCAGCCGTGACAGAGATTCCGGTGCCCAGCATTTT. It encodes CASSRDRDSGAQHF.

This clone was seen a handful of times. The sample carries other DNA sequences with the same CDR3. The chain is built from TRBV9 and TRBJ2-7; TRBD2 matches at 13 bases. The CDR3 is made up of 15 amino acids. V lost 0 bases, J lost 3 bases, and 0 bases stayed unmatched. Germline V gene sequence: CDR1 SGDLS, CDR2 YYNGEE. CDR3 in DNA: TGTGCCAGCAGCGTAGGGACTAGCGGGGGCTACGAGCAGTACTTC. Its protein is CASSVGTSGGYEQYF.

A single count supports this clone. The junction differs from germline at one of its ends, possibly a read error. V is TRBV7-9 and J is TRBJ2-7, with D maybe TRBD1 (5 bases). The germline CDR1 and CDR2 sequences are SEHNR and FQNEAQ (reference sequence). The CDR3 extends over 15 amino acids. CDR3 region: CSSRSSEKGRYEQYF. The CDR3, as DNA: TGTTCCAGCCGCTCATCGGAAAAGGGGCGCTACGAGCAGTACTTC.

V gene TRBV4-1 combines with J gene TRBJ1-4; 10 bases line up with TRBD1. Germline values: CDR1 MGHRA, CDR2 YSYEKL. This CDR3 region has 16 residues. V was clipped by 6 bases and J by 7 bases; unmatched bases: 11. This CDR3 reads CASRPWDRGQSEKLFF. The CDR3, as DNA: TGCGCCAGCAGACCATGGGACAGGGGCCAGAGTGAAAAACTGTTTTTT.

The V gene is TRBV12-5, the J gene TRBJ2-5, with D possibly being TRBD2 (5 bases). The CDR3 is made up of 15 amino acids. Looked up from germline, CDR1 is LGHNT and CDR2 is FRNRAP. Trimming removed 3 bases at V and 1 base at J, with 12 bases between. Here the CDR3 DNA reads TGTGCTAGTGGTTTCGAGGGTCGTGCCCAAGAGACCCAGTACTTC. This gives the protein CASGFEGRAQETQYF.